This T cell receptor beta chain was recorded in a study of blood T cells in healthy people across ages. Trimming pared 8 bases from V and 0 bases from J, leaving 16 bases between. This CDR3 has 15 residues. Sample-barcoded 5' priming and a J-beta primer mix drove a second PCR of 7 to 11 cycles. Each CDR3 protein is one row after TCRdb ran MiXCR on the 5' RACE reads. The sample has 1 million to 1.2 million distinct CDR3 sequences, around two fifths seen once. This clonotype has just a few counts. The V and J genes are TRBV12-3 or TRBV12-4 and TRBJ1-1; TRBD1 is a possible D gene (5 bases). Sequencing used blood. The receptor was isolated from a man aged 18 to 35 in good health. The chain's CDR3 is CASLYSEGLNTEAFF. CDR3 DNA: TGTGCCAGCCTGTATTCCGAGGGGTTGAACACTGAAGCTTTCTTT.